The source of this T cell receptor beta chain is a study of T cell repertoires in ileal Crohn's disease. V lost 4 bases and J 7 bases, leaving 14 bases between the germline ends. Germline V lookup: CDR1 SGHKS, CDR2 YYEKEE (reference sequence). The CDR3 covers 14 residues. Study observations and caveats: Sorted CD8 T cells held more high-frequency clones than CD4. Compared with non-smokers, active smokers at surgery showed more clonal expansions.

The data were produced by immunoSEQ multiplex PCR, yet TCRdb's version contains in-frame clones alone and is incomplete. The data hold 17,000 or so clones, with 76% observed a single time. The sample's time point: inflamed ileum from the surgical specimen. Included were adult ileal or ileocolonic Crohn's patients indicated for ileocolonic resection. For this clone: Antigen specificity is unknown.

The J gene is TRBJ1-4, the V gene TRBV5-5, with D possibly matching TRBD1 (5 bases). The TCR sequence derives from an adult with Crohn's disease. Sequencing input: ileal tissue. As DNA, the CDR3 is TGTGCCAGCAGCCGGAATGCTGGGGCTGAAAAACTGTTTTTT. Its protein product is CASSRNAGAEKLFF.